This note documents a single T cell receptor beta chain sequence. Its antigen is not identified. This sample was taken from a study of shared clonotypes between healthy human individuals. Losses at the gene ends were 0 bases for V and 10 bases for J; bases not matched to a gene: 19. The CDR3 runs to 19 residues. CDR1 and CDR2 (germline): SGHRS, YFSETQ. Some clones are missing from TCRdb's copy, which holds only in-frame ones; the method was immunoSEQ multiplex PCR. Of millions of clones in the sample, about 95% were seen once. The study drew its donors from healthy HIV-negative adults without recent acute infections or vaccinations. Researchers partitioned CD4+ cells into CD45RA+ naive and CD45RA-negative memory subsets. Points from the study as a whole: Larger estimated richness was generally seen in naive subsets than in memory subsets. Generation of non-shared clonotypes was less probable than generation of clonotypes shared by all four donors.

Sequenced input: naive CD4+ T cells sorted from blood. Subset noted: CD45RA+ positively selected. The TCR originated in a man between 18 and 35 years old in good health. The chain employs TRBV5-1 and TRBJ2-1; TRBD2 aligns across 10 bases. DNA for the CDR3: TGCGCCAGCAGCTTGGTCGGCAAAGCGGGGGGGCAGTTGAGAGCAGAGCAGTTCTTC. The encoded protein is CASSLVGKAGGQLRAEQFF. Together with reference TRBV5-1 and TRBJ2-1, the CDR3 gives the full variable domain: KAGVTQTPRYLIKTRGQQVTLSCSPISGHRSVSWYQQTPGQGLQFLFEYFSETQRNKGNFPGRFSGRQFSNSRSEMNVSTLELGDSALYLCASSLVGKAGGQLRAEQFFGPGTRLTVL.